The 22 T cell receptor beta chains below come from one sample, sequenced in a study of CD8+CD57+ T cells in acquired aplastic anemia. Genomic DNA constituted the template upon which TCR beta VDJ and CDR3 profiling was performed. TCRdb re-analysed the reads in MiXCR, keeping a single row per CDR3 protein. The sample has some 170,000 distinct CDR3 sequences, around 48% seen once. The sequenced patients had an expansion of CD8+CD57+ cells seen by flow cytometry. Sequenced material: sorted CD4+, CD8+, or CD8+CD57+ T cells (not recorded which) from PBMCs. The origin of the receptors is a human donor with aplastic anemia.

CDR3: CSVGGATTEAFF. CDR3 nucleotide sequence: TGCAGCGTTGGGGGGGCTACCACTGAAGCTTTCTTT. The gene calls are TRBV29-1 and TRBJ1-1, with a tentative D call TRBD1 (6 bases). Germline V gives CDR1 SQVTM, CDR2 ANQGSEA. This CDR3 comprises 12 residues. The V end lost 4 bases, the J end lost 4 bases, and 10 bases lay between the germline ends.

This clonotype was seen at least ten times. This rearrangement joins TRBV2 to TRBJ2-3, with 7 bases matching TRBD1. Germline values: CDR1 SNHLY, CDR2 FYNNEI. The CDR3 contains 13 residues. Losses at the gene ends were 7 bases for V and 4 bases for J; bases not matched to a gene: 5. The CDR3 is CASKEDRPDTQYF. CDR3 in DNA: TGTGCCAGCAAGGAGGACAGGCCAGATACGCAGTATTTT.

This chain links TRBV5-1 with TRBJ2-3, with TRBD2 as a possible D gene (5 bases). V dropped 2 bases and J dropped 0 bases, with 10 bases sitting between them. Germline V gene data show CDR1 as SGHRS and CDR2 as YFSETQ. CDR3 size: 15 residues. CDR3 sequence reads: CASSFQRISTDTQYF. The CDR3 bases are TGCGCCAGCAGCTTTCAGCGGATTAGCACAGATACGCAGTATTTT. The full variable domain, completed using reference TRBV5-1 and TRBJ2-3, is KAGVTQTPRYLIKTRGQQVTLSCSPISGHRSVSWYQQTPGQGLQFLFEYFSETQRNKGNFPGRFSGRQFSNSRSEMNVSTLELGDSALYLCASSFQRISTDTQYFGPGTRLTVL.

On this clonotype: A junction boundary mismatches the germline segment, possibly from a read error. CDR3 coding DNA: TGTGCCAGCAGTGCAACCGACAGGAGTAGCAATCAGCCCCAGCATTTT. Protein product: CASSATDRSSNQPQHF. The J gene is TRBJ1-5, the V gene TRBV10-1, with D perhaps matching TRBD1 (6 bases). CDR3 length: 16 residues. The germline V gene encodes CDR1 WNHNN and CDR2 SYGVQD (reference sequence).

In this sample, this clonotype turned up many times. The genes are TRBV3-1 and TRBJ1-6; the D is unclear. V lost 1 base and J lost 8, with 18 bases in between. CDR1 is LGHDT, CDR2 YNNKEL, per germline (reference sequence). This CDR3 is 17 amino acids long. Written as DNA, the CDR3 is TGTGCCAGCAGCCAAGCCCCCACTACCACTGCTTATTCACCCCTCCACTTT. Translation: CASSQAPTTTAYSPLHF. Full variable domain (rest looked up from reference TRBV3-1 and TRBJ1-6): DTAVSQTPKYLVTQMGNDKSIKCEQNLGHDTMYWYKQDSKKFLKIMFSYNNKELIINETVPNRFSPKSPDKAHLNLHINSLELGDSAVYFCASSQAPTTTAYSPLHFGNGTRLTVT.

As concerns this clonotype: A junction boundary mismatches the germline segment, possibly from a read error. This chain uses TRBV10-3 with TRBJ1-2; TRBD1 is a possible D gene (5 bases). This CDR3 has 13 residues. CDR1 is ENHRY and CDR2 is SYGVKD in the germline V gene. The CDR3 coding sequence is TGTGGCATCAGTTACGCCAGGGCGGGGGGCTACACCTTC. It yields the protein CGISYARAGGYTF.

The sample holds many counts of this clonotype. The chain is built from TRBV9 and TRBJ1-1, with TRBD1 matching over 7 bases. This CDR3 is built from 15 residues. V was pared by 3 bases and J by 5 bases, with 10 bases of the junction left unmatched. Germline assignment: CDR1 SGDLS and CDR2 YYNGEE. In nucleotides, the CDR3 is TGTGCCAGCAGCGAGGGGGCCCAGGGAGGGACTGAAGCTTTCTTT. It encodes CASSEGAQGGTEAFF.

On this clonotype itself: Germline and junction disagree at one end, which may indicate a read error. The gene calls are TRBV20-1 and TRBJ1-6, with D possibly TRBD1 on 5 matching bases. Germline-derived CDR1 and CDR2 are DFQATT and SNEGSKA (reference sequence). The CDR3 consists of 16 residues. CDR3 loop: CSARGGVLSYNPPLHF. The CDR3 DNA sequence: TGCAGTGCTAGAGGGGGGGTATTGTCCTATAATCCACCCCTCCACTTT.

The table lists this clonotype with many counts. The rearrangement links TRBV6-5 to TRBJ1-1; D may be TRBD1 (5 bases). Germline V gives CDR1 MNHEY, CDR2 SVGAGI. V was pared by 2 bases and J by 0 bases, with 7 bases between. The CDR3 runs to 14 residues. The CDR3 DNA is TGTGCCAGCAGTTACCTACAGGTGAACACTGAAGCTTTCTTT. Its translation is CASSYLQVNTEAFF.

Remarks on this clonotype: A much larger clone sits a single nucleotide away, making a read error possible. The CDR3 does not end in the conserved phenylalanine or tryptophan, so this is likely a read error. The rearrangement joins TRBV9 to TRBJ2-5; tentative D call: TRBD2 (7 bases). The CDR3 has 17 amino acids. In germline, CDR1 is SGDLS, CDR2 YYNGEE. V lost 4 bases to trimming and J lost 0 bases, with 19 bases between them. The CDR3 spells CASSSGGRGTYQETQYS. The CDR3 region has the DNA TGTGCCAGCAGCTCCGGGGGGCGGGGGACGTACCAAGAGACCCAGTACTCC.

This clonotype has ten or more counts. The CDR3 sequence is CASSPDGYSDEQFF. In DNA, the CDR3 is TGTGCCAGCAGCCCCGACGGATACTCCGATGAGCAGTTCTTC. The chain uses TRBV5-6 and TRBJ2-1; no reliable D call. V lost 4 bases, J lost 8 bases, and 16 bases lay in between. This CDR3 is built from 14 residues. Germline V gene data show CDR1 as SGHDT and CDR2 as YYEEEE.

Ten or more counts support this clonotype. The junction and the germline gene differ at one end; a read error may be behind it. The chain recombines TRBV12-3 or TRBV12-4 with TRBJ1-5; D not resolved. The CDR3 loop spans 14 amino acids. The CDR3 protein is CASRLGGSNQPQHF. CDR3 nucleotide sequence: TGTGCCAGCAGATTAGGCGGGAGCAATCAGCCCCAGCATTTT.

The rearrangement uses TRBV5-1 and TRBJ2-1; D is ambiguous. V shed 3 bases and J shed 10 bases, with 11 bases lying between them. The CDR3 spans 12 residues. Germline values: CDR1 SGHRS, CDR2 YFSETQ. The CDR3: CASSSPPGEQFF. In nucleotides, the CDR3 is TGCGCCAGCAGCTCCCCACCCGGGGAGCAGTTCTTC.

Here the CDR3 reads CASSLNQNTEAFF. For the CDR3, the DNA is TGTGCCAGCAGTCTGAACCAGAACACTGAAGCTTTCTTT. The rearrangement joins TRBV12-3 or TRBV12-4 to TRBJ1-1; D is unclear. This CDR3 comprises 13 residues. V lost 5 bases, J lost 1 base, and 8 bases lay in between.

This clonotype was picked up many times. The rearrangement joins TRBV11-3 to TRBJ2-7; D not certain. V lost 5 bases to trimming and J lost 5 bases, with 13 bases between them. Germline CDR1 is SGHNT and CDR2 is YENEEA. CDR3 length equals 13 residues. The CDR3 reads CASSPPGRDEQYF. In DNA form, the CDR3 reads TGTGCCAGCAGCCCCCCCGGACGGGACGAGCAGTACTTC.

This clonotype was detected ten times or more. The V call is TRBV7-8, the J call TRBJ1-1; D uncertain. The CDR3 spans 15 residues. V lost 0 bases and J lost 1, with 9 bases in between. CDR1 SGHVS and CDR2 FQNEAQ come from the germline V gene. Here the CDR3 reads CASSLAPQRNTEAFF. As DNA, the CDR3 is TGTGCCAGCAGCTTAGCCCCACAAAGGAACACTGAAGCTTTCTTT. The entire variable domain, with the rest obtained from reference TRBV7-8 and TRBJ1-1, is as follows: GAGVSQSPRYKVAKRGQDVALRCDPISGHVSLFWYQQALGQGPEFLTYFQNEAQLDKSGLPSDRFFAERPEGSVSTLKIQRTQQEDSAVYLCASSLAPQRNTEAFFGQGTRLTVV.

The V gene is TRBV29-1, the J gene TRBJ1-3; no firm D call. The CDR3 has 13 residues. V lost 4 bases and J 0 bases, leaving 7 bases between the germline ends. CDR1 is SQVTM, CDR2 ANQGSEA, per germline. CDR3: CSVARYSGNTIYF. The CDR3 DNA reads TGCAGCGTTGCAAGATACTCTGGAAACACCATATATTTT.

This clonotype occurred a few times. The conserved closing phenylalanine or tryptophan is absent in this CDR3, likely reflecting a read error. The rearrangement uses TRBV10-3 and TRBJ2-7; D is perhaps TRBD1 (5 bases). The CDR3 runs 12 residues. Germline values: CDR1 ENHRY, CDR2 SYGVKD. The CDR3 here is CASSLTVNEQYL. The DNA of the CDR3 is TGTGCCAGCAGTCTGACAGTAAATGAGCAGTACCTC.

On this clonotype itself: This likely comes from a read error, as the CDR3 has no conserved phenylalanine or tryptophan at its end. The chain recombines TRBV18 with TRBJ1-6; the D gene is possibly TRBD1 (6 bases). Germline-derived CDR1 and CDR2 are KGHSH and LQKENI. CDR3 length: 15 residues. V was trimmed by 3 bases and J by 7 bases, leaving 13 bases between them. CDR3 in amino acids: CASSPLDSRNSPLHS. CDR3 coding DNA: TGTGCCAGCTCACCCTTGGACAGCCGAAATTCACCCCTCCACTCT.

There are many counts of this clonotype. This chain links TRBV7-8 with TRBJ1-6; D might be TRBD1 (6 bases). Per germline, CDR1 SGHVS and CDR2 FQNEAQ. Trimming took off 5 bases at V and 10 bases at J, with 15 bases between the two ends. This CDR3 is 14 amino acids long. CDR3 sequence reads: CASSGGAGESPLHF. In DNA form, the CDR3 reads TGTGCCAGCAGCGGGGGGGCAGGGGAATCACCCCTCCACTTT. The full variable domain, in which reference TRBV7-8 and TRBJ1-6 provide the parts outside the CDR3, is GAGVSQSPRYKVAKRGQDVALRCDPISGHVSLFWYQQALGQGPEFLTYFQNEAQLDKSGLPSDRFFAERPEGSVSTLKIQRTQQEDSAVYLCASSGGAGESPLHFGNGTRLTVT.

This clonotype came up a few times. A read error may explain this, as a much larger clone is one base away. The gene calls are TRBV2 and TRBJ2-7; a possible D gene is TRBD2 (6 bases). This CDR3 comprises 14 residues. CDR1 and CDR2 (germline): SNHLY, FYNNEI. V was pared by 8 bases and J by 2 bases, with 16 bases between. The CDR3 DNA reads TGTGCCAGCGGCTTACTCGGGAGACCCTACGAGCAGTACTTC. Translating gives CASGLLGRPYEQYF.

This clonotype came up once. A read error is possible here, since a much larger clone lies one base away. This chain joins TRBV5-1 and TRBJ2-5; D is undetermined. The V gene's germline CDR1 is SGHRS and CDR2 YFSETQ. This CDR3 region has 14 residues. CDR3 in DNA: TGCGCCAGCAGCAATCCCGCCGGGCAAGAGACCCAGTGCTTC. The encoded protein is CASSNPAGQETQCF.